One TCR beta chain is described in this entry. Its recognized antigen is unknown. Base qualities are not provided; no much larger clone lies one nucleotide away. According to the germline V gene, CDR1 reads MNHEY and CDR2 reads SVGAGI. V is cut by 6 bases and J by 8 bases, and the space between the germline ends is 18 bases. The CDR3, cysteine through phenylalanine, is 14 amino acids long. Left in the record is the CDR3 DNA by itself, 42 bases read in frame from the first base. This specimen comes from a study of post-analysis software for immune sequencing data (dated by TCRdb to about 2015). Regarding the research as a whole: Relapsing-remitting, secondary progressive and progressive-relapsing multiple sclerosis were recorded as disease courses, and subtype annotation was lacking for some patients. Patient repertoires were compared against around twelve previously published healthy control repertoires from donors aged about 6 to 27 years. A subset of samples was prepared in parallel using single-end sample barcoding, then pooled and co-amplified after Illumina adapter ligation.

Summary of the overall study and its limitations: Direct clustering with F measure revealed strong co-clustering of samples prepared in the same batch, which led to a batch-effect correction. Compared with controls, multiple sclerosis patients had significantly lower normalized Chao1 diversity, a finding suggesting substantial peripheral T-cell clonal expansion. About 5 TRBV segments, including TRBV5-6, TRBV5-1 and TRBV20-1, were significantly more frequent in patients than controls. The control group was slightly older than the multiple sclerosis patient group.

TCR beta repertoires were profiled from peripheral blood of roughly 13 young patients with multiple sclerosis to demonstrate the VDJtools post-analysis software. The patients with multiple sclerosis were children and adolescents between about 6 and 16 years of age. Library preparation was by PCR. Sequencer: Illumina HiSeq 2500. Unique molecular identifiers were incorporated into TCR beta cDNA libraries to reduce PCR and sequencing biases. About 500,000 cDNA molecules were obtained per 1 to 10 million input T cells, so each molecule approximated one T cell. The patient libraries were prepared and sequenced with the same protocol used for the earlier healthy control dataset. Samples belonging to the same batch were prepared together, multiplexed and sequenced on a shared HiSeq lane. On the authors' methods: Raw barcoded reads were processed with MIGEC, discarding single-read molecular identifier groups before consensus assembly and CDR3 extraction. VDJtools was used for post-analysis of the clonotype tables, with diversity normalized by down-sampling every dataset to the smallest sample size. In repertoire overlap clustering, CDR3 amino acid sequences, but not nucleotide sequences, were matched to correct batch-related cross-sample contamination. TCRdb cleaned the public reads at Q25 with fastp, built clones with MiXCR and kept in-frame beta chains. Duplicate CDR3 protein sequences are folded into a single record with the most common DNA and genes. TCRdb, not the original authors, processed these V and J calls. The sample profile shows some 690,000 distinct CDR3 sequences; 25% to 30% of them were found once. 0.5% to 0.6% of the sample comes from the top ten.

The sequence derives from a girl aged 10 to 17 with multiple sclerosis. The sequence links TRBV6-5 to TRBJ2-3; the D gene is perhaps TRBD2, from 6 matching bases. Sequencing used blood. CDR3 region: CASSPDREIATQYF. The DNA reads as follows: TGTGCCAGCAGCCCCGATCGGGAGATAGCTACGCAGTATTTT.